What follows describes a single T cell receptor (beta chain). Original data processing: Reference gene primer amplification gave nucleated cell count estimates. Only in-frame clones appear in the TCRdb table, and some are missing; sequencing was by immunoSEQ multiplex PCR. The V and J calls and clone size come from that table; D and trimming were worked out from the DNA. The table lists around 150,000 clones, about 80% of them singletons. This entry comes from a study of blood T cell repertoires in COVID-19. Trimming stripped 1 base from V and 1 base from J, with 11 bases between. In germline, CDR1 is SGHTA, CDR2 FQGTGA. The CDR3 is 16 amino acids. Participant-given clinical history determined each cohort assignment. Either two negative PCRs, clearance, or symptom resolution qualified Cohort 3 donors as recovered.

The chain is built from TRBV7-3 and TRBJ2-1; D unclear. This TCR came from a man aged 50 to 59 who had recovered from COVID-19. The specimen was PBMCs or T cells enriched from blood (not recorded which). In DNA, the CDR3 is TGTGCCAGCAGCTTAAACGCTTTGGCTTCCTACAATGAGCAGTTCTTC. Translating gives CASSLNALASYNEQFF.